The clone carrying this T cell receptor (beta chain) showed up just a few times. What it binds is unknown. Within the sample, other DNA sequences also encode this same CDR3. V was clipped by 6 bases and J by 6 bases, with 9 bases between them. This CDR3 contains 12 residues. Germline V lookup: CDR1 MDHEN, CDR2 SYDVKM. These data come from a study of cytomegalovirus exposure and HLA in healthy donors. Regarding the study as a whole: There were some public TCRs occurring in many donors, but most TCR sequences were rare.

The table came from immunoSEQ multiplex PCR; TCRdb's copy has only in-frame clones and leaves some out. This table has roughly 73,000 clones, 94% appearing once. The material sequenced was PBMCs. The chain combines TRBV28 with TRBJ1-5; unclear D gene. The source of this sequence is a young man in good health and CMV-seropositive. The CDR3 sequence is CASSLGGQPQHF. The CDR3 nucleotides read TGTGCCAGCAGCCTGGGAGGTCAGCCCCAGCATTTT.